This TCR beta chain was recorded in a study of somatic mutations in cytotoxic T cells in rheumatoid arthritis. Looking at the study overall: Patient blood (around 30 ml EDTA) was collected right after diagnosis, preceding any treatment.

V was pared by 1 base and J by 4 bases, with 3 bases of the junction left unmatched. Germline loops: CDR1 MNHEY, CDR2 SVGAGI. CDR3 size: 15 residues. Details on this clone: Antigen specificity is unknown.

Measured with immunoSEQ multiplex PCR; TCRdb has only the in-frame clones, and not every one. This sample has 3,000 to 3,500 clones, with over 70% found just once. The study's findings and limits: Nobody adjusted the slight TRBV07 underrepresentation in rheumatoid arthritis patients for multiple comparisons.

Material: CD8+ T cells sorted from blood. The sequence was obtained from a man aged 50-60 years with rheumatoid arthritis. The chain employs TRBV6-5 and TRBJ2-7; TRBD2 matches at 11 bases. Written as DNA, the CDR3 is TGTGCCAGCAGTTACTTGCCTAGCGGGAGGTACGAGCAGTACTTC. Its translation: CASSYLPSGRYEQYF.